The 19 T cell receptor beta chains reported below all come from one sample, sequenced in a study of Ad26.COV2.S vaccination and SARS-CoV-2 variants. Noted treatment: 19 received Ad26.COV2.S at low or high dose, single or two shots; 5 received placebo; per-sample allocation not given. Sampling was performed 63 days after the first vaccine or placebo injection. This table comes from immunoSEQ multiplex PCR, and its TCRdb copy is limited to in-frame clones, with some not included. The sample has about 680,000 clones, roughly 90% seen once. Sequencing was performed on peripheral blood, taken in a trial of Ad26.COV2.S vaccine versus placebo. The source of these receptors is a person between 18 and 59 years old who received the Ad26.COV2.S COVID-19 vaccine or a placebo.

This clone is a singleton in its sample. V and J are TRBV15 and TRBJ2-7; 8 nucleotides match TRBD1. CDR3 length: 16 amino acids. J lost 7 bases, V lost 1 base, and 12 bases had no gene match. Germline V gene sequence: CDR1 LNHNV, CDR2 YYDKDF (reference sequence). DNA of the CDR3: TGTGCCACCAGCAGAGCCCGAGGACAGGGTAAAGAGGAGCAGTACTTC. This gives the protein CATSRARGQGKEEQYF.

This chain uses TRBV7-2 with TRBJ1-1; a weak D match, TRBD1 (5 bases). Germline-derived CDR1 and CDR2 are SGHTA and FQGNSA. The ends were cut back, 4 bases at V and 2 bases at J, with 8 bases in the middle. The CDR3 contains 13 residues. As DNA, the CDR3 is TGTGCCAGCAGCTACGACAGCAACACTGAAGCTTTCTTT. This gives the protein CASSYDSNTEAFF.

The chain joins TRBV27 to TRBJ1-5; tentative D call: TRBD1 (5 bases). Germline V lookup: CDR1 MNHEY, CDR2 SMNVEV (reference sequence). The CDR3 runs to 13 residues. With 5 bases removed from V and 5 bases from J, the gap between germline ends came to 10 bases. For the CDR3, the DNA is TGTGCCAGCAGTCCCGTCAGGGATCAGCCCCAGCATTTT. Translating it yields CASSPVRDQPQHF.

The chain combines TRBV7-2 with TRBJ1-3, with 9 nucleotides matching TRBD1. This CDR3 has 16 amino acids. With V trimmed by 5 bases and J by 4 bases, 9 bases remained unmatched. Germline V gives CDR1 SGHTA, CDR2 FQGNSA. CDR3 sequence: CASSTWDRARGNTIYF. In DNA, the CDR3 is TGTGCCAGCAGCACTTGGGACAGGGCGAGAGGAAACACCATATATTTT.

This chain joins TRBV3-1 (or the pseudogene TRBV3-2) and TRBJ2-1; 10 nucleotides align to TRBD2. Germline lookup yields CDR1 LGHDT and CDR2 YNNKEL (reference sequence). CDR3 length equals 14 residues. The V gene end was trimmed by 1 base and the J gene end by 13 bases; junction bases not matched to a gene: 7. The CDR3 region has the DNA TGTGCCAGCAGCCAAGGTCAGTTAGCGGGGGGACAGTTCTTC. It encodes CASSQGQLAGGQFF.

CDR3 in DNA: TGTGCCTGGTACAGGGACGGCTACACCTTC. It specifies CAWYRDGYTF. The chain couples TRBV30 to TRBJ1-2, with D perhaps TRBD1 (6 bases). The germline V gene encodes CDR1 GTSNPN and CDR2 SVGIG (reference sequence). The V end lost 5 bases, the J end lost 8 bases, and 9 bases lay between the germline ends. The CDR3 sequence is 10 residues long.

This chain links TRBV10-3 with TRBJ1-6; D is possibly TRBD1 (5 bases). Germline CDR1 is ENHRY and CDR2 is SYGVKD. V was pared by 6 bases and J by 4 bases, with 7 bases between. The CDR3 sequence is 13 residues long. The CDR3 DNA is TGTGCCATCAGAGACAGTTATAATTCACCCCTCCACTTT. Its translation: CAIRDSYNSPLHF.

This chain links TRBV6-5 with TRBJ2-7; D possibly corresponds to TRBD1 (5 bases). V was cut by 7 bases and J by 6 bases, with 22 bases left in between. The CDR3 has 15 amino acids. Germline loops: CDR1 MNHEY, CDR2 SVGAGI. CDR3 amino acids: CASTKSPRTGSEQYF. The DNA for the CDR3 is TGTGCCAGCACCAAGAGCCCCCGTACAGGTTCCGAGCAGTACTTC.

The chain carries TRBV7-6 and TRBJ1-4; no firm D call. With 1 base removed from V and 5 bases from J, the gap between germline ends came to 11 bases. From germline, CDR1 is SGHVS and CDR2 FNYEAQ. This CDR3 comprises 15 residues. In nucleotides, the CDR3 is TGTGCCAGCAGCTTAGACGGCCGATCGAATGAAAAACTGTTTTTT. It encodes CASSLDGRSNEKLFF.

The rearrangement joins TRBV30 to TRBJ2-1, with TRBD1 matching 9 bases. The CDR3 is 15 amino acids. Trimming at V came to 2 bases and at J to 2 bases, leaving 4 bases not matched to a gene. Germline assignment: CDR1 GTSNPN and CDR2 SVGIG (reference sequence). CDR3 DNA: TGTGCCTGGAGTCATACAGGGGGCGCCTACAATGAGCAGTTCTTC. Amino acids: CAWSHTGGAYNEQFF.

The CDR3 DNA is TGCGCCAGCAGCCAAGATCCTAGCGGGGGGGCAGATACGCAGTATTTT. Translating gives CASSQDPSGGADTQYF. This chain connects TRBV4-3 to TRBJ2-3; 12 bases fit TRBD2. Trimming removed 0 bases from V and 4 bases from J; junction bases left unmatched: 2. Looked up from germline, CDR1 is LGHNA and CDR2 is YSLEER. This CDR3 region has 16 residues.

The chain links TRBV4-2 to TRBJ1-1, with D possibly matching TRBD1 (5 bases). V lost 1 base and J lost 0, with 6 bases in between. Per germline, CDR1 LGHNA and CDR2 YNFKEQ. The CDR3 contains 14 residues. In nucleotides, the CDR3 is TGTGCCAGCAGCCAAGGGGGGTTGAACACTGAAGCTTTCTTT. Translating gives CASSQGGLNTEAFF.

The rearrangement links TRBV3-1 (or the pseudogene TRBV3-2) to TRBJ2-1, with D unresolved. The CDR3 contains 14 residues. Germline assignment: CDR1 LGHDT and CDR2 YNNKEL (reference sequence). V was cut by 1 base and J by 2 bases, with 6 bases left in between. CDR3 in DNA: TGTGCCAGCAGCCAAGGTACCGCCTACAATGAGCAGTTCTTC. It yields the protein CASSQGTAYNEQFF.

The chain is built from TRBV6-6 and TRBJ1-6, with TRBD1 identical over 8 bases. With V trimmed by 10 bases and J by 10 bases, 12 bases remained unmatched. Germline CDR1 is MNHNY and CDR2 is SVGAGI (reference sequence). The CDR3 covers 14 residues. CDR3 sequence: CAIRAGTGGSPLHF. In DNA form, the CDR3 reads TGTGCCATTCGAGCCGGGACAGGAGGCTCACCCCTCCACTTT.

The CDR3 sequence is CSVGGGTPFYEQYF. The DNA for the CDR3 is TGCAGCGTTGGGGGTGGGACACCGTTCTACGAGCAGTACTTC. This chain links TRBV29-1 with TRBJ2-7; a weak D match, TRBD1 (6 bases). CDR1 is SQVTM and CDR2 is ANQGSEA in the germline V gene. With 4 bases removed from V and 3 bases from J, the gap between germline ends came to 16 bases. The CDR3 is 14 residues long.

This chain joins TRBV29-1 and TRBJ2-1; 7 bases map to TRBD1. The germline gives CDR1 SQVTM, CDR2 ANQGSEA. After removal of 4 bases from V and 6 bases from J, the junction contained 6 bases not matched to a gene. The CDR3 has 13 amino acids. CDR3 in DNA: TGCAGCGTTGCTGGACAGGCTAGCAATGAGCAGTTCTTC. Amino acid sequence: CSVAGQASNEQFF.

The J gene is TRBJ1-1, the V gene TRBV2, with D possibly being TRBD1 (5 bases). The CDR3 sequence is 15 residues long. Trimming removed 4 bases at V and 7 bases at J, with 19 bases between. Germline V gene data show CDR1 as SNHLY and CDR2 as FYNNEI. The CDR3 here is CASSVGRAVSGEAFF. In nucleotides, the CDR3 is TGTGCCAGCAGTGTAGGCAGGGCGGTAAGTGGTGAAGCTTTCTTT.

V is TRBV4-1 and J is TRBJ2-4; no reliable D call. CDR3 size: 16 residues. V was clipped by 0 bases and J by 0 bases, with 9 bases between them. Germline V lookup: CDR1 MGHRA, CDR2 YSYEKL. The CDR3 loop reads CASSQDLPGAKNIQYF. CDR3 DNA: TGCGCCAGCAGCCAAGATTTGCCTGGAGCCAAAAACATTCAGTACTTC.

This chain links TRBV7-9 with TRBJ2-1; 13 bases align to TRBD2. Germline V gene lookup returns CDR1 SEHNR and CDR2 FQNEAQ (reference sequence). This CDR3 comprises 17 residues. The junction had 9 bases not matched to a gene; V was cut back by 4 bases and J by 6 bases. The CDR3 region is CASSSLRTSGGSNEQFF. CDR3 bases: TGTGCCAGCAGCTCCCTCAGGACTAGCGGGGGATCCAATGAGCAGTTCTTC.